Below are 19 T cell receptor beta chains sequenced from a single sample in a study of T cell responses to AZD1222 COVID-19 vaccine. Profiled with immunoSEQ multiplex PCR; TCRdb holds only in-frame clones, not every one. The sample carries about 100,000 clones, about 90% recorded once. The sequenced sample was peripheral blood, obtained 28 days after the second AZD1222 dose. These receptors originate from an adult who received the AZD1222 COVID-19 vaccine.

This chain joins TRBV30 and TRBJ1-4, with no clear D. Trimming removed 8 bases from V and 3 bases from J, with 10 bases in between. The CDR3 sequence is 12 residues long. CDR1 is GTSNPN and CDR2 is SVGIG in the germline V gene (reference sequence). Here the CDR3 DNA reads TGTGCCAACGGAAGGGCTAATGAAAAACTGTTTTTT. Translating it yields CANGRANEKLFF.

This chain connects TRBV7-9 to TRBJ2-5; D is perhaps TRBD1 (6 bases). The V gene's germline CDR1 is SEHNR and CDR2 FQNEAQ (reference sequence). CDR3 length: 15 amino acids. With 3 bases removed from V and 1 base from J, the gap between germline ends came to 12 bases. The CDR3, as DNA: TGTGCCAGCAGCTTGGGATCAGGGGTCCAAGAGACCCAGTACTTC. This translates into CASSLGSGVQETQYF.

The gene calls are TRBV24-1 and TRBJ1-2; 12 nucleotides line up with TRBD1. In germline, CDR1 is KGHDR, CDR2 SFDVKD. The CDR3 consists of 17 residues. With V trimmed by 4 bases and J by 4 bases, 9 bases remained unmatched. As DNA, the CDR3 is TGTGCCACCAGTGACACCGGGACAGGGGGCCGGGGCTATGGCTACACCTTC. Protein sequence: CATSDTGTGGRGYGYTF.

The chain employs TRBV7-9 and TRBJ1-1; TRBD1 matches 7 bases. The V segment lost 1 base and the J segment 4 bases; nucleotides outside the gene matches: 0. CDR1 and CDR2 (germline): SEHNR, FQNEAQ (reference sequence). CDR3 length: 13 amino acids. The CDR3 spells CASSLGQGTEAFF. The CDR3 coding sequence is TGTGCCAGCAGCTTAGGACAGGGCACTGAAGCTTTCTTT.

A single count supports this clone. V and J are TRBV28 and TRBJ1-4, with TRBD1 matching over 8 bases. Germline CDR1 reads MDHEN; CDR2 reads SYDVKM. This CDR3 is built from 13 residues. V trimming: 4 bases; J trimming: 10 bases; junction bases outside the gene matches: 5. CDR3 amino acids: CASSYRGRGKLFF. Here the CDR3 DNA reads TGTGCCAGCAGTTACAGGGGGAGAGGAAAACTGTTTTTT.

V and J are TRBV6-5 and TRBJ2-1; possibly TRBD2 for D (5 bases). In germline, CDR1 is MNHEY, CDR2 SVGAGI. The length of the CDR3 is 13 residues. Between the trimmed V and J ends, which lost 4 bases and 10 bases, there was a span of 14 bases. The chain's CDR3 is CASSFLGPSEQFF. DNA for the CDR3: TGTGCCAGCAGTTTCCTAGGGCCTAGCGAGCAGTTCTTC.

The gene calls are TRBV7-3 and TRBJ2-6; 11 bases fit TRBD1. V was pared by 5 bases and J by 3 bases, with 6 bases of the junction left unmatched. Germline lookup yields CDR1 SGHTA and CDR2 FQGTGA. The CDR3 consists of 17 residues. The CDR3 reads CASSPWTGGGGANVLTF. As DNA, the CDR3 is TGTGCCAGCAGCCCCTGGACAGGGGGCGGTGGGGCCAACGTCCTGACTTTC. The complete variable domain, with remaining parts taken from reference TRBV7-3 and TRBJ2-6, reads GAGVSQTPSNKVTEKGKYVELRCDPISGHTALYWYRQSLGQGPEFLIYFQGTGAADDSGLPNDRFFAVRPEGSVSTLKIQRTERGDSAVYLCASSPWTGGGGANVLTFGAGSRLTVL.

The chain carries TRBV5-6 and TRBJ1-5; 9 bases fit TRBD1. Losses at the gene ends were 0 bases for V and 4 bases for J; bases not matched to a gene: 2. The CDR3 totals 15 residues. CDR1 is SGHDT and CDR2 is YYEEEE in the germline V gene. The CDR3 protein is CASSLGTGENQPQHF. CDR3 DNA sequence: TGTGCCAGCAGCTTGGGGACAGGGGAGAATCAGCCCCAGCATTTT.

The CDR3 nucleotides read TGTGCCTGGAGTGTATACAGGGCAAACTATGGCTACACCTTC. Translation: CAWSVYRANYGYTF. The chain is built from TRBV30 and TRBJ1-2, with a tentative D call TRBD1 (6 bases). CDR3 length: 14 amino acids. CDR1 and CDR2 from the germline V gene are GTSNPN and SVGIG (reference sequence). The V and J ends lost 0 bases and 2 bases respectively, with 10 bases between them.

CDR3 sequence (DNA): TGTGCCAGCTCACCACCGGTTAGGGAGGACACCGGGGAGCTGTTTTTT. Amino acid sequence: CASSPPVREDTGELFF. The V gene is TRBV18, the J gene TRBJ2-2, with D tentatively TRBD2 (6 bases). Germline values: CDR1 KGHSH, CDR2 LQKENI. Trimming left V 0 bases short and J 3 bases short, with 11 bases between. The CDR3 is 16 amino acids.

This clone was seen just once. V gene TRBV6-1 combines with J gene TRBJ1-2, with 9 bases that match TRBD1. V was pared by 0 bases and J by 3 bases, with 2 bases of the junction left unmatched. The CDR3 covers 15 residues. Germline V gene sequence: CDR1 MNHNS, CDR2 SASEGT. CDR3 loop: CASSEARTGDYGYTF. Written as DNA, the CDR3 is TGTGCCAGCAGTGAAGCGCGGACAGGGGACTATGGCTACACCTTC.

The rearrangement uses TRBV6-2 or TRBV6-3 and TRBJ2-5; 7 bases map to TRBD2. V was pared by 2 bases and J by 1 base, with 4 bases of the junction left unmatched. The length of the CDR3 is 15 residues. Germline-derived CDR1 and CDR2 are MNHEY and SVGEGT. The CDR3 DNA sequence: TGTGCCAGCAGTTACAGGGCTAGCGGCCAAGAGACCCAGTACTTC. Translated: CASSYRASGQETQYF.

V and J are TRBV5-6 and TRBJ1-1; 10 positions agree with TRBD1. Trimming cost V 0 bases and J 3 bases; bases outside gene matches: 5. From germline, CDR1 is SGHDT and CDR2 YYEEEE. The CDR3 totals 16 residues. CDR3 region: CASSLADRGEDTEAFF. The CDR3 region has the DNA TGTGCCAGCAGCTTGGCGGACAGGGGGGAAGACACTGAAGCTTTCTTT.

V is TRBV9 and J is TRBJ1-2; no firm D call. Germline V gene lookup returns CDR1 SGDLS and CDR2 YYNGEE. Trimming cost V 4 bases and J 2 bases, with 18 bases left between them. There are 16 residues in the CDR3. The CDR3 region is CASSPKRGLTNYGYTF. Here the CDR3 DNA reads TGTGCCAGCAGCCCCAAGAGAGGACTGACAAACTATGGCTACACCTTC. The whole variable domain, remainder taken from reference TRBV9 and TRBJ1-2, is DSGVTQTPKHLITATGQRVTLRCSPRSGDLSVYWYQQSLDQGLQFLIQYYNGEERAKGNILERFSAQQFPDLHSELNLSSLELGDSALYFCASSPKRGLTNYGYTFGSGTRLTVV.

The chain combines TRBV27 with TRBJ1-2; possible D gene TRBD1, 5 bases. CDR1 is MNHEY, CDR2 SMNVEV, per germline (reference sequence). Trimming took off 6 bases at V and 0 bases at J, with 11 bases between the two ends. CDR3 length equals 14 residues. CDR3 DNA: TGTGCCAGCAGCCGGGACCGTTCTAACTATGGCTACACCTTC. It translates to CASSRDRSNYGYTF.

This clone was observed once. The chain uses TRBV19 and TRBJ2-2; the D is unclear. V was pared by 3 bases and J by 4 bases, with 3 bases between. The CDR3 extends over 12 amino acids. From germline, CDR1 is LNHDA and CDR2 SQIVND (reference sequence). The CDR3 nucleotides are TGTGCCAGTAGTATCCGCACCGGGGAGCTGTTTTTT. It specifies CASSIRTGELFF. Looking up the rest from reference TRBV19 and TRBJ2-2 gives the full variable domain: DGGITQSPKYLFRKEGQNVTLSCEQNLNHDAMYWYRQDPGQGLRLIYYSQIVNDFQKGDIAEGYSVSREKKESFPLTVTSAQKNPTAFYLCASSIRTGELFFGEGSRLTVL.

V and J are TRBV7-3 and TRBJ2-5; 7 bases map to TRBD2. Looked up from germline, CDR1 is SGHTA and CDR2 is FQGTGA. J was trimmed by 2 bases and V by 5 bases; bases with no gene match: 2. This CDR3 is built from 13 residues. CDR3 bases: TGTGCCAGCAGCCCGGGACTACAAGAGACCCAGTACTTC. Protein sequence: CASSPGLQETQYF.

The chain combines TRBV30 with TRBJ2-1; tentative D call: TRBD1 (5 bases). Germline V gene lookup returns CDR1 GTSNPN and CDR2 SVGIG (reference sequence). Trimming shortened V by 3 bases and J by 10 bases, and 10 bases separated the two germline ends. The length of the CDR3 is 11 residues. In nucleotides, the CDR3 is TGTGCCTGGAGCCTAGGGGCAGAGCAGTTCTTC. The encoded protein is CAWSLGAEQFF.

The chain carries TRBV7-2 and TRBJ2-7, with D possibly TRBD2 on 6 matching bases. Germline CDR1 SGHTA, CDR2 FQGNSA. Trimming pared 9 bases from V and 6 bases from J, leaving 18 bases between. The CDR3 is 13 residues long. The CDR3 reads CASVRGPTGEQYF. The CDR3 DNA is TGTGCCAGTGTGCGGGGACCGACGGGCGAGCAGTACTTC. Filled out from reference TRBV7-2 and TRBJ2-7, the complete variable domain reads GAGVSQSPSNKVTEKGKDVELRCDPISGHTALYWYRQSLGQGLEFLIYFQGNSAPDKSGLPSDRFSAERTGGSVSTLTIQRTQQEDSAVYLCASVRGPTGEQYFGPGTRLTVT.